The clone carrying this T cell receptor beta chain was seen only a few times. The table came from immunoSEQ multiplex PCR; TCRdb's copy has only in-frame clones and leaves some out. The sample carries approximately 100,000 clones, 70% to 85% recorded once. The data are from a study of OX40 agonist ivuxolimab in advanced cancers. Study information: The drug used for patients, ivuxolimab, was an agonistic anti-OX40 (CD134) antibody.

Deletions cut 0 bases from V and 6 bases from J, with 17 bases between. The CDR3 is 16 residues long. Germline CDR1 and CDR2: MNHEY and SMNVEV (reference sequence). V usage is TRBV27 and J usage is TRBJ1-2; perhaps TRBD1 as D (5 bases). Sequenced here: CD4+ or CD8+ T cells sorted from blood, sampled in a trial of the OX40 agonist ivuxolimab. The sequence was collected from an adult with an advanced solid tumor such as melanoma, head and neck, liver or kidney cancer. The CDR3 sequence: CASSLSSGQSVHGYTF. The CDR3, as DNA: TGTGCCAGCAGTTTATCTTCAGGGCAATCGGTTCATGGCTACACCTTC.